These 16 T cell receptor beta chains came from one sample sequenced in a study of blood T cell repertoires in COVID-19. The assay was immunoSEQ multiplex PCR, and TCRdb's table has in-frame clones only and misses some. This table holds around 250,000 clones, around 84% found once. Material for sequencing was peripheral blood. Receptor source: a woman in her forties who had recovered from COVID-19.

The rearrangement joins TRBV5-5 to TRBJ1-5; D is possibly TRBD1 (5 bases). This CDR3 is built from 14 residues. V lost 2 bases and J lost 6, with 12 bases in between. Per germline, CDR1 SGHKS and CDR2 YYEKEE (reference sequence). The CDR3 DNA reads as TGTGCCAGCAGCTTCCGGCAGGGCGGTCAGCCCCAGCATTTT. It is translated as CASSFRQGGQPQHF.

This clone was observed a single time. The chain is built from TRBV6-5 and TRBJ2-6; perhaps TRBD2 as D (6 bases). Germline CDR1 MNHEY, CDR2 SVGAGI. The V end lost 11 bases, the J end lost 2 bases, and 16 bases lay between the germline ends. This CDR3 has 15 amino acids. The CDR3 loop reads CAGGRLEAGANVLTF. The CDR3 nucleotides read TGTGCCGGGGGGAGGTTGGAGGCTGGGGCCAACGTCCTGACTTTC.

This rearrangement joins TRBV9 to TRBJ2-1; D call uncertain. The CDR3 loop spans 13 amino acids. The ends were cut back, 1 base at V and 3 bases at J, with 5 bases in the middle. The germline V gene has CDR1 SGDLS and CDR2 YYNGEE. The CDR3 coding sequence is TGTGCCAGCAGCGTACAACACTACAATGAGCAGTTCTTC. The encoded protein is CASSVQHYNEQFF.

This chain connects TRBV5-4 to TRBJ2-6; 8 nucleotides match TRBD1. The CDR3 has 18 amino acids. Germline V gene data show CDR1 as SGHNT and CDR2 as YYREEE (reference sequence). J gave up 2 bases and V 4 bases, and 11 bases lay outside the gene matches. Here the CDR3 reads CASSGGTSGGAGANVLTF. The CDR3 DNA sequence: TGTGCCAGCAGCGGCGGTACCTCAGGGGGCGCTGGGGCCAACGTCCTGACTTTC.

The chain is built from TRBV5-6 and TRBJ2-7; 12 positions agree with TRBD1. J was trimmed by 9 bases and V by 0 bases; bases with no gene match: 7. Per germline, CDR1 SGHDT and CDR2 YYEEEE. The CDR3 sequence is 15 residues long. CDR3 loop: CASSLGGQGALRQYF. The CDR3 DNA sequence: TGTGCCAGCAGCTTGGGGGGACAGGGGGCGCTCAGGCAGTACTTC.

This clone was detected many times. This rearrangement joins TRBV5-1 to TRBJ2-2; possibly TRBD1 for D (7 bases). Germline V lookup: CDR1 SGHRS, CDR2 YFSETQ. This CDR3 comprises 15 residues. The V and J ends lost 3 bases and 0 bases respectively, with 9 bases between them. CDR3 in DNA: TGCGCCAGCAGCTCAGGGGGGCCGAACACCGGGGAGCTGTTTTTT. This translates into CASSSGGPNTGELFF.

The CDR3 DNA is TGCGCCAGCAGTCAATCTGGGGGGGATCGAGGAAACACCATATATTTT. Its translation: CASSQSGGDRGNTIYF. The chain links TRBV23-1 to TRBJ1-3; D is possibly TRBD1 (5 bases). TRBV23-1 is an open reading frame whose function is uncertain. The CDR3 extends over 16 amino acids. Trimming stripped 0 bases from V and 4 bases from J, with 13 bases between.

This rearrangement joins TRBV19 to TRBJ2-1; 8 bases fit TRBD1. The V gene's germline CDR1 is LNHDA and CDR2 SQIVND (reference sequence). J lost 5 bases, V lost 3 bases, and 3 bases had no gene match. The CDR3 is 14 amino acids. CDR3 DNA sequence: TGTGCCAGTAGTATGGTGACAGGGGACAATGAGCAGTTCTTC. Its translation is CASSMVTGDNEQFF.

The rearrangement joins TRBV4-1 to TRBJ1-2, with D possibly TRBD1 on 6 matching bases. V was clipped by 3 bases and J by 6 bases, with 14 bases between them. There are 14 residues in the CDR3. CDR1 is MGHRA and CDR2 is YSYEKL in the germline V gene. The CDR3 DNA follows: TGCGCCAGCAGCCAGAGGACAGCATTTGATGGCTACACCTTC. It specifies CASSQRTAFDGYTF.

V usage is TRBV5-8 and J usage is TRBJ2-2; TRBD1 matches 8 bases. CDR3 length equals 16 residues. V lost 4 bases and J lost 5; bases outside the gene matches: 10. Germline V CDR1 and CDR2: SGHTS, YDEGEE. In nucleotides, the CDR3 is TGTGCCAGCAGCCTTCGACAGGGGATGGCGACCGGGGAGCTGTTTTTT. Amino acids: CASSLRQGMATGELFF.

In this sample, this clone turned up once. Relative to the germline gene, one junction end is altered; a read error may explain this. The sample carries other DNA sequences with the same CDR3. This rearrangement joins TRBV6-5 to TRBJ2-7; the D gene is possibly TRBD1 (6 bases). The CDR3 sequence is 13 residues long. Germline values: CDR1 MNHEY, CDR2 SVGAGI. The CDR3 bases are TGTGCCAGCAACAGGGAGAGCTCCTACGAGCAGTACTTT. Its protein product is CASNRESSYEQYF.

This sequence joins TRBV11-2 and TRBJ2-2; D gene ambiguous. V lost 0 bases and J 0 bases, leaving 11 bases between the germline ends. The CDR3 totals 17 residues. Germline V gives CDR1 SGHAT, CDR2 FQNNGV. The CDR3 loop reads CASSLDLVTSNTGELFF. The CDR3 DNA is TGTGCCAGCAGCTTAGATCTCGTGACATCGAACACCGGGGAGCTGTTTTTT.

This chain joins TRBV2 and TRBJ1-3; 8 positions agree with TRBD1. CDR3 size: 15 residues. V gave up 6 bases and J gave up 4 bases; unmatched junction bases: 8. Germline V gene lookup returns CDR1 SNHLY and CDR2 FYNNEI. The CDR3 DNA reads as TGTGCCAGCAGGCCCGACAGGGGAGGCGGAAACACCATATATTTT. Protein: CASRPDRGGGNTIYF. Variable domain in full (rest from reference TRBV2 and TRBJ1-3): EPEVTQTPSHQVTQMGQEVILRCVPISNHLYFYWYRQILGQKVEFLVSFYNNEISEKSEIFDDQFSVERPDGSNFTLKIRSTKLEDSAMYFCASRPDRGGGNTIYFGEGSWLTVV.

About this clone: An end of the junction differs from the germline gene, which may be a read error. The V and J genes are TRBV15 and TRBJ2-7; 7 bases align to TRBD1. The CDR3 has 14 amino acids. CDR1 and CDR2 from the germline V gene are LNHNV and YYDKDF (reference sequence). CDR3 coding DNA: TGTGCCACCAGCAGATATACAGGGGATTACGCGCAGTACTTC. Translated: CATSRYTGDYAQYF.

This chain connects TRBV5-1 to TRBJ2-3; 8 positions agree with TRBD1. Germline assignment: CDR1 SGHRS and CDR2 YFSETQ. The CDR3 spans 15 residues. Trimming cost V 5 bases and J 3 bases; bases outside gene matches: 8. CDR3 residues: CASRFGQGWTDTQYF. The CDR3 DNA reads TGCGCCAGCAGGTTTGGACAGGGCTGGACAGATACGCAGTATTTT.

CDR3 sequence (DNA): TGTGCCAGCAGTTATGGGCGGGATTCTGATGGCTACACCTTC. Translating gives CASSYGRDSDGYTF. V usage is TRBV6-5 and J usage is TRBJ1-2; D is uncertain. V lost 3 bases, J lost 6 bases, and 14 bases lay in between. CDR3 length: 14 residues. Germline V gives CDR1 MNHEY, CDR2 SVGAGI.